This is a list of T cell receptor beta chains from one sample in a study of blood T cell repertoires in COVID-19. Data came from immunoSEQ multiplex PCR; TCRdb stores just in-frame clones and leaves some out. The table has hundreds of thousands of clones, 70% to 90% seen once. Source material: peripheral blood. These receptors all stem from a man aged 35 to 55 with acute or convalescent COVID-19. CDR3s include the opening cysteine and the closing phenylalanine or tryptophan. D genes are given only for firm matches.

V,D,J,CDR3,DNA
TRBV7-9,.,TRBJ2-5,CASSFSETQYF,TGTGCCAGCAGCTTTAGTGAGACCCAGTACTTC
TRBV5-1,TRBD1,TRBJ2-5,CASSRAGTGTSETQYF,TGCGCCAGCAGCCGCGCCGGGACAGGGACCAGTGAGACCCAGTACTTC
TRBV30,TRBD1,TRBJ1-5,CAWSPGQGDQPQHF,TGTGCCTGGAGTCCGGGACAGGGGGATCAGCCCCAGCATTTT
TRBV6-5,TRBD1,TRBJ1-6,CASSFGDRTYNSPLHF,TGTGCCAGCAGTTTTGGGGACAGGACCTATAATTCACCCCTCCACTTT
TRBV28,TRBD1,TRBJ2-7,CASTRQGNDEQYF,TGTGCCAGCACCCGACAGGGGAACGACGAGCAGTACTTC
TRBV7-8,.,TRBJ2-3,CASSHNPGAQYF,TGTGCCAGCAGCCACAACCCAGGGGCGCAGTATTTT
TRBV2,TRBD2,TRBJ2-1,CASTPTSGGAHEQFF,TGTGCCAGCACCCCGACTAGCGGGGGGGCCCATGAGCAGTTCTTC
TRBV19,.,TRBJ1-6,CASSTGYSTPLHF,TGTGCCAGCTCCACAGGGTACAGTACACCCCTCCACTTT
TRBV4-2,TRBD2,TRBJ2-7,CASSRSSSGVTSYEQYF,TGTGCCAGCAGCCGCTCCTCTAGCGGGGTTACCTCCTACGAGCAGTACTTC
TRBV5-1,.,TRBJ1-6,CASSLQGPANSPLHF,TGCGCCAGCAGCTTACAGGGACCGGCTAATTCACCCCTCCACTTT